This is a list of T cell receptor beta chains from one sample in a study of blood T cell repertoires in COVID-19. The table came from immunoSEQ multiplex PCR; TCRdb's copy has only in-frame clones and leaves some out. The top ten hold 3.1% of the sample, which has 200,000 to 250,000 clones, about nine tenths seen once. Sequencing used PBMCs or T cells enriched from blood (not recorded which). The receptors come from a woman aged 45 to 65 in a cohort exposed to, infected with or recovered from COVID-19 (not recorded which). Each CDR3 is given with its conserved first and last residue. The order of the fields is V gene, J gene, D gene, clone size, CDR3 protein, CDR3 DNA. D genes are given only for firm matches. Part of the rows lack a size; the others show once, few, many or a class for expanded clones.

V gene: TRBV7-9
J gene: TRBJ1-1
D gene: .
clone size: .
CDR3 protein: CASSFALWAQNTEAFF
CDR3 DNA: TGTGCCAGCAGCTTCGCTCTTTGGGCCCAGAACACTGAAGCTTTCTTT

V gene: TRBV3-1/TRBV3-2
J gene: TRBJ2-7
D gene: TRBD1
clone size: .
CDR3 protein: CASSQGDRLTYEQYF
CDR3 DNA: TGTGCCAGCAGCCAAGGGGACAGACTAACCTACGAGCAGTACTTC

V gene: TRBV9
J gene: TRBJ2-7
D gene: TRBD2
clone size: .
CDR3 protein: CASSATGTILHYEQYF
CDR3 DNA: TGTGCCAGCAGCGCAACCGGGACTATACTTCACTACGAGCAGTACTTC

V gene: TRBV7-2
J gene: TRBJ2-3
D gene: .
clone size: .
CDR3 protein: CASSLEAVGPHLPQYF
CDR3 DNA: TGTGCCAGCAGCTTAGAGGCGGTGGGGCCACACCTCCCGCAGTATTTT

V gene: TRBV4-1
J gene: TRBJ2-7
D gene: .
clone size: .
CDR3 protein: CASSQGSGARSALGGYEQYF
CDR3 DNA: TGCGCCAGCAGCCAAGGGTCCGGAGCACGTTCGGCGTTAGGTGGCTACGAGCAGTACTTC

V gene: TRBV19
J gene: TRBJ1-3
D gene: TRBD1
clone size: once
CDR3 protein: CASSTDRGNTIYF
CDR3 DNA: TGTGCCAGTAGTACGGACAGGGGAAACACCATATATTTT

V gene: TRBV14
J gene: TRBJ2-1
D gene: TRBD2
clone size: .
CDR3 protein: CASSRGLVFPNYEQFF
CDR3 DNA: TGTGCCAGCAGCCGGGGACTAGTCTTTCCCAATTATGAGCAGTTCTTC

V gene: TRBV20-1
J gene: TRBJ1-2
D gene: .
clone size: .
CDR3 protein: CSASSGSYGYTF
CDR3 DNA: TGCAGTGCTAGTTCAGGTAGCTATGGCTACACCTTC

V gene: TRBV29-1
J gene: TRBJ1-2
D gene: .
clone size: .
CDR3 protein: CSVRRAYGYTF
CDR3 DNA: TGCAGCGTTCGCAGGGCCTATGGCTACACCTTC

V gene: TRBV2
J gene: TRBJ2-7
D gene: .
clone size: .
CDR3 protein: CASSDLEGASPYEQYF
CDR3 DNA: TGTGCCAGCAGTGATCTGGAGGGGGCGTCCCCCTACGAGCAGTACTTC

V gene: TRBV4-2
J gene: TRBJ2-2
D gene: .
clone size: .
CDR3 protein: CASSQDPGSNTGELFF
CDR3 DNA: TGTGCCAGCAGCCAAGATCCCGGGTCGAACACCGGGGAGCTGTTTTTT

V gene: TRBV7-3
J gene: TRBJ2-5
D gene: .
clone size: .
CDR3 protein: CASSLKSRQGGQETQYF
CDR3 DNA: TGTGCCAGCAGCTTAAAGTCTAGGCAGGGGGGCCAAGAGACCCAGTACTTC

V gene: TRBV6-5
J gene: TRBJ1-2
D gene: TRBD1
clone size: .
CDR3 protein: CASRPGQAPTGYTF
CDR3 DNA: TGTGCCAGCAGACCGGGACAGGCACCGACTGGCTACACCTTC

V gene: TRBV5-4
J gene: TRBJ2-3
D gene: TRBD2
clone size: .
CDR3 protein: CASSFPGRGGTDTQYF
CDR3 DNA: TGTGCCAGCAGCTTTCCCGGGCGGGGGGGCACAGATACGCAGTATTTT

V gene: TRBV18
J gene: TRBJ1-3
D gene: .
clone size: once
CDR3 protein: CASSPLRDTSGNTIYF
CDR3 DNA: TGTGCCAGCTCACCATTGAGGGACACCTCTGGAAACACCATATATTTT

V gene: TRBV9
J gene: TRBJ1-2
D gene: .
clone size: .
CDR3 protein: CASSVAGESHGYTF
CDR3 DNA: TGTGCCAGCAGCGTAGCAGGGGAAAGTCATGGCTACACCTTC

V gene: TRBV5-1
J gene: TRBJ1-6
D gene: .
clone size: .
CDR3 protein: CASSVKGVNSPLHF
CDR3 DNA: TGCGCCAGCAGCGTAAAGGGGGTGAATTCACCCCTCCACTTT

V gene: TRBV18
J gene: TRBJ1-4
D gene: .
clone size: once
CDR3 protein: CASSQTPWTASTNEKLFF
CDR3 DNA: TGTGCCAGCTCACAAACCCCTTGGACAGCCTCAACTAATGAAAAACTGTTTTTT

V gene: TRBV4-3
J gene: TRBJ1-2
D gene: TRBD1
clone size: .
CDR3 protein: CASSQGWNRGDSNYGYTF
CDR3 DNA: TGCGCCAGCAGCCAAGGCTGGAACAGGGGCGATTCTAACTATGGCTACACCTTC

V gene: TRBV6-1
J gene: TRBJ1-1
D gene: .
clone size: .
CDR3 protein: CASSEARTRAFF
CDR3 DNA: TGTGCCAGCAGTGAAGCCAGGACAAGAGCTTTCTTT

V gene: TRBV13
J gene: TRBJ1-5
D gene: .
clone size: .
CDR3 protein: CASSLVGGPQHF
CDR3 DNA: TGTGCCAGCAGCTTAGTCGGGGGGCCCCAGCATTTT

V gene: TRBV9
J gene: TRBJ1-6
D gene: .
clone size: once
CDR3 protein: CASSGGGSYNSPLHF
CDR3 DNA: TGTGCCAGCAGCGGGGGGGGTTCCTATAATTCACCCCTCCACTTT

V gene: TRBV3-1/TRBV3-2
J gene: TRBJ1-6
D gene: .
clone size: .
CDR3 protein: CASRHLQGSLNSPLHF
CDR3 DNA: TGTGCCAGCAGACATTTGCAGGGCTCCCTTAATTCACCCCTCCACTTT

V gene: TRBV2
J gene: TRBJ2-7
D gene: TRBD1
clone size: once
CDR3 protein: CASSEVMGTGSEQYF
CDR3 DNA: TGTGCCAGCAGTGAAGTAATGGGGACAGGGTCCGAGCAGTACTTC

V gene: TRBV19
J gene: TRBJ2-1
D gene: TRBD2
clone size: .
CDR3 protein: CASRLAGGYNEQFF
CDR3 DNA: TGTGCCAGCCGACTAGCGGGGGGCTACAATGAGCAGTTCTTC

V gene: TRBV6-5
J gene: TRBJ1-6
D gene: .
clone size: .
CDR3 protein: CASSYRGGRDNSPLHF
CDR3 DNA: TGTGCCAGCAGTTACCGGGGAGGGAGAGATAATTCACCCCTCCACTTT

V gene: TRBV19
J gene: TRBJ1-2
D gene: TRBD1
clone size: once
CDR3 protein: CASSMRTGRNYGYTF
CDR3 DNA: TGTGCCAGTAGTATGAGGACAGGGAGGAACTATGGCTACACCTTC

V gene: TRBV20-1
J gene: TRBJ2-2
D gene: .
clone size: .
CDR3 protein: CSASHRVSGELFF
CDR3 DNA: TGCAGTGCTAGTCACAGGGTCAGCGGGGAGCTGTTTTTT

V gene: TRBV4-1
J gene: TRBJ1-3
D gene: TRBD1
clone size: .
CDR3 protein: CASSLRDREGNTIYF
CDR3 DNA: TGCGCCAGCAGCCTTCGGGACAGGGAGGGAAACACCATATATTTT

V gene: TRBV11-3
J gene: TRBJ1-1
D gene: .
clone size: .
CDR3 protein: CASSYNLDTEAFF
CDR3 DNA: TGTGCCAGCAGCTACAACCTGGACACTGAAGCTTTCTTT

V gene: TRBV18
J gene: TRBJ1-5
D gene: TRBD1
clone size: .
CDR3 protein: CASSPGDRGNQPQHF
CDR3 DNA: TGTGCCAGCTCACCAGGGGACAGGGGGAATCAGCCCCAGCATTTT

V gene: TRBV9
J gene: TRBJ2-5
D gene: .
clone size: few
CDR3 protein: CASSVGQGIQETQYF
CDR3 DNA: TGTGCCAGCAGCGTAGGGCAGGGTATCCAAGAGACCCAGTACTTC

V gene: TRBV27
J gene: TRBJ1-4
D gene: TRBD1
clone size: .
CDR3 protein: CASTRTGGYEKLFF
CDR3 DNA: TGTGCCAGCACCCGGACAGGGGGGTATGAAAAACTGTTTTTT

V gene: TRBV7-3
J gene: TRBJ2-1
D gene: TRBD2
clone size: .
CDR3 protein: CASSPSGGTYNEQFF
CDR3 DNA: TGTGCCAGCAGCCCAAGCGGGGGGACCTACAATGAGCAGTTCTTC

V gene: TRBV7-9
J gene: TRBJ2-5
D gene: .
clone size: .
CDR3 protein: CASSSQGGETQYF
CDR3 DNA: TGTGCCAGCAGCTCCCAGGGTGGTGAGACCCAGTACTTC

V gene: TRBV5-1
J gene: TRBJ1-2
D gene: TRBD1
clone size: .
CDR3 protein: CASSSNGQGTTGYTF
CDR3 DNA: TGCGCCAGCAGCTCAAACGGACAGGGGACGACGGGCTACACCTTC

V gene: TRBV7-2
J gene: TRBJ2-5
D gene: TRBD2
clone size: .
CDR3 protein: CASSYNGGEETQYF
CDR3 DNA: TGTGCCAGCAGCTATAACGGGGGGGAAGAGACCCAGTACTTC

V gene: TRBV7-8
J gene: TRBJ2-5
D gene: TRBD1
clone size: .
CDR3 protein: CASSAGTGTETQYF
CDR3 DNA: TGTGCCAGCAGCGCCGGGACAGGGACAGAGACCCAGTACTTC

V gene: TRBV9
J gene: TRBJ1-6
D gene: TRBD1
clone size: .
CDR3 protein: CASSRDRGPNSPLHF
CDR3 DNA: TGTGCCAGCAGCCGGGACAGGGGGCCAAATTCACCCCTCCACTTT

V gene: TRBV30
J gene: TRBJ1-5
D gene: .
clone size: .
CDR3 protein: CAWRGAGNQPQHF
CDR3 DNA: TGTGCCTGGAGGGGGGCAGGGAATCAGCCCCAGCATTTT

V gene: TRBV5-4
J gene: TRBJ2-1
D gene: TRBD2
clone size: .
CDR3 protein: CASSLPSGAQSSYNEQFF
CDR3 DNA: TGTGCCAGCAGCTTGCCCAGCGGGGCACAGAGCTCCTACAATGAGCAGTTCTTC

V gene: TRBV4-1
J gene: TRBJ2-1
D gene: TRBD1
clone size: once
CDR3 protein: CASSQGAAGQGARGNEQFF
CDR3 DNA: TGCGCCAGCAGCCAAGGGGCCGCGGGACAGGGGGCGCGGGGCAATGAGCAGTTCTTC

V gene: TRBV27
J gene: TRBJ2-3
D gene: TRBD2
clone size: .
CDR3 protein: CASSTFGGGRDTQYF
CDR3 DNA: TGTGCCAGCAGTACCTTCGGGGGGGGCCGTGATACGCAGTATTTT

V gene: TRBV30
J gene: TRBJ1-6
D gene: .
clone size: .
CDR3 protein: CAWSVLDRRNSPLHF
CDR3 DNA: TGTGCCTGGAGTGTACTAGACAGGCGCAATTCACCCCTCCACTTT

V gene: TRBV5-6
J gene: TRBJ2-7
D gene: .
clone size: .
CDR3 protein: CASSLFSQMEGEQYF
CDR3 DNA: TGTGCCAGCAGCTTGTTCTCCCAGATGGAGGGCGAGCAGTACTTC

V gene: TRBV9
J gene: TRBJ2-5
D gene: TRBD2
clone size: .
CDR3 protein: CASSVAPRGEETQYF
CDR3 DNA: TGTGCCAGCAGCGTAGCTCCGCGGGGGGAAGAGACCCAGTACTTC

V gene: TRBV14
J gene: TRBJ2-2
D gene: TRBD2
clone size: .
CDR3 protein: CASSQDRGTSGWNTGELFF
CDR3 DNA: TGTGCCAGCAGCCAAGATAGGGGGACTAGCGGTTGGAACACCGGGGAGCTGTTTTTT

V gene: TRBV12-3/TRBV12-4
J gene: TRBJ1-1
D gene: .
clone size: once
CDR3 protein: CASSLMGATEAFF
CDR3 DNA: TGTGCCAGCAGTTTGATGGGAGCAACTGAAGCTTTCTTT

V gene: TRBV18
J gene: TRBJ1-6
D gene: TRBD1
clone size: .
CDR3 protein: CASSLDRVSSYNSPLHF
CDR3 DNA: TGTGCCAGCTCACTCGACAGGGTGAGCTCCTATAATTCACCCCTCCACTTT

V gene: TRBV4-1
J gene: TRBJ1-4
D gene: .
clone size: .
CDR3 protein: CASSLSISGEKLFF
CDR3 DNA: TGCGCCAGCAGCCTCTCGATATCCGGGGAAAAACTGTTTTTT

V gene: TRBV20-1
J gene: TRBJ1-2
D gene: .
clone size: .
CDR3 protein: CSASISGISDGYTF
CDR3 DNA: TGCAGTGCTAGTATTTCAGGGATAAGCGATGGCTACACCTTC